The present T cell receptor beta chain was sequenced within a study of blood T cell repertoires in COVID-19. Background on the study: Whether acute or convalescent, the COVID-19 samples came from the United States, Italy and Spain. Nucleic acid was either cDNA or gDNA, and it came from T cells, B-cell-depleted T cells, or PBMCs.

Germline V gene lookup returns CDR1 SEHNR and CDR2 FQNEAQ (reference sequence). Unmatched junction bases numbered 3, after V lost 4 bases and J lost 5 bases. This CDR3 comprises 14 residues. Recovery meant two consecutive negative NP/OP PCR tests, professional clearance, or resolved symptoms. Data came from immunoSEQ multiplex PCR; TCRdb stores just in-frame clones and leaves some out. The data contain under 350,000 clones, just under 90% of them seen just once; the ten biggest clones take up 1.9%. Material for sequencing was PBMCs or T cells enriched from blood (not recorded which). V and J are TRBV7-9 and TRBJ2-3, with TRBD2 identical over 10 bases. This clonotype was sampled from a woman in her fifties or sixties who had recovered from COVID-19. CDR3 DNA: TGTGCCAGCAGCTGGACTAGCGGTGAAGATACGCAGTATTTT. Encoded protein: CASSWTSGEDTQYF.